These 14 T cell receptor beta chains were sequenced from one sample in a study of blood T cell repertoires in COVID-19. Only in-frame clones appear in the TCRdb table, and some are missing; sequencing was by immunoSEQ multiplex PCR. The sample carries fewer than 250,000 clones, 80% to 90% recorded once. Sequencing was carried out using peripheral blood. The origin of the receptors is a man aged 35 to 55 with acute or convalescent COVID-19.

The rearrangement links TRBV5-1 to TRBJ2-7; tentatively, D is TRBD1 (6 bases). With 4 bases removed from V and 0 bases from J, the gap between germline ends came to 11 bases. Per the germline V gene, CDR1 is SGHRS and CDR2 is YFSETQ. The CDR3 runs to 14 residues. CDR3 bases: TGCGCCAGCAGCGACACAGGGAACTCCTACGAGCAGTACTTC. Translation: CASSDTGNSYEQYF.

The chain couples TRBV11-2 to TRBJ2-3; D may be TRBD2 (6 bases). The germline V gene has CDR1 SGHAT and CDR2 FQNNGV. The CDR3 runs to 15 residues. Trimming pared 2 bases from V and 2 bases from J, leaving 11 bases between. This chain's CDR3 is CASSLFGGSTDTQYF. Written as DNA, the CDR3 is TGTGCCAGCAGCTTATTTGGAGGGTCCACAGATACGCAGTATTTT.

The rearrangement uses TRBV7-2 and TRBJ2-5; TRBD1 aligns across 7 bases. The germline CDR1 and CDR2 sequences are SGHTA and FQGNSA. Trimming cost V 5 bases and J 2 bases; bases outside gene matches: 5. The CDR3 has 14 residues. CDR3 protein: CASSEWDRQETQYF. CDR3 sequence (DNA): TGTGCCAGCAGCGAATGGGACAGACAAGAGACCCAGTACTTC.

This sequence joins TRBV11-3 and TRBJ2-7, with 14 bases identical to TRBD2. V trimming: 5 bases; J trimming: 5 bases; junction bases outside the gene matches: 14. Germline V gene sequence: CDR1 SGHNT, CDR2 YENEEA. The CDR3 totals 18 residues. The CDR3 DNA reads TGTGCCAGCAGCCCAGGGGGACTAGCGGGAGAAGAGCCCCACGAGCAGTACTTC. Protein product: CASSPGGLAGEEPHEQYF. The variable domain in full, with the rest retrieved from reference TRBV11-3 and TRBJ2-7, is EAGVVQSPRYKIIEKKQPVAFWCNPISGHNTLYWYLQNLGQGPELLIRYENEEAVDDSQLPKDRFSAERLKGVDSTLKIQPAELGDSAVYLCASSPGGLAGEEPHEQYFGPGTRLTVT.

This clone was picked up one time. This chain joins TRBV3-1 (or the pseudogene TRBV3-2) and TRBJ2-2; D gene uncertain. Germline CDR1 is LGHDT and CDR2 is YNNKEL (reference sequence). With 8 bases removed from V and 1 base from J, the gap between germline ends came to 17 bases. The CDR3 sequence is 16 residues long. The CDR3 is CASSPGHSLNTGELFF. The CDR3 DNA is TGTGCCAGCTCCCCAGGCCATTCTCTGAACACCGGGGAGCTGTTTTTT.

The chain carries TRBV29-1 and TRBJ2-1, with 8 bases fitting TRBD1. The CDR3 length is 12 residues. CDR1 is SQVTM and CDR2 is ANQGSEA in the germline V gene. V dropped 6 bases and J dropped 9; count of bases not matched to a gene: 7. DNA for the CDR3: TGCAGCGTGAGGACAGGGTATGTTGAGCAGTTCTTC. Protein product: CSVRTGYVEQFF.

The chain joins TRBV29-1 to TRBJ1-3, with TRBD1 matching 9 bases. Germline CDR1 and CDR2: SQVTM and ANQGSEA. With V trimmed by 5 bases and J by 2 bases, 4 bases remained unmatched. The CDR3 spans 14 residues. CDR3 loop: CSVTRTGAGNTIYF. The CDR3 region has the DNA TGCAGCGTTACCCGGACAGGGGCTGGAAACACCATATATTTT.

The gene calls are TRBV6-1 and TRBJ2-3; TRBD1 is a possible D gene (6 bases). The CDR3 has 15 amino acids. The V gene lost 3 bases and the J gene lost 3 bases, with 13 bases spanning the gap. Per the germline V gene, CDR1 is MNHNS and CDR2 is SASEGT. The CDR3 nucleotides are TGTGCCAGCAGTGAGGTTGGTCAGGGGACAGATACGCAGTATTTT. Translation: CASSEVGQGTDTQYF.

V and J are TRBV27 and TRBJ1-4; D may be TRBD1 (6 bases). The ends were cut back, 5 bases at V and 0 bases at J, with 16 bases in the middle. CDR3 length: 17 residues. From germline, CDR1 is MNHEY and CDR2 SMNVEV (reference sequence). The CDR3 coding sequence is TGTGCCAGCAGTCTTACCGGGGGGGCCCCAACTAATGAAAAACTGTTTTTT. Amino acids: CASSLTGGAPTNEKLFF.

This rearrangement joins TRBV7-3 to TRBJ2-5, with 8 positions matching TRBD2. This CDR3 is built from 15 residues. V shed 8 bases and J 4 bases; nucleotides not matched to a gene: 12. Germline assignment: CDR1 SGHTA and CDR2 FQGTGA. The CDR3 spells CASSLMGLEGETQYF. Here the CDR3 DNA reads TGTGCCAGCTCACTAATGGGACTAGAGGGAGAGACCCAGTACTTC.

V is TRBV20-1 and J is TRBJ2-7, with TRBD2 identical over 7 bases. Germline assignment: CDR1 DFQATT and CDR2 SNEGSKA (reference sequence). Trimming at V came to 2 bases and at J to 12 bases, leaving 4 bases not matched to a gene. This CDR3 is built from 10 residues. CDR3 sequence (DNA): TGCAGTGCTAGATGGGGGGGTGTGTACTTC. Its protein product is CSARWGGVYF.

The V and J genes are TRBV18 and TRBJ2-1, with 13 bases matching TRBD2. The CDR3 has 16 amino acids. Trimming took 5 bases from V and 5 from J; bases not matched to a gene: 6. CDR1 is KGHSH, CDR2 LQKENI, per germline. CDR3 residues: CASSARLAGGDNEQFF. CDR3 nucleotides: TGTGCCAGCTCAGCGAGACTAGCGGGAGGCGACAATGAGCAGTTCTTC.

This clone is a singleton in its sample. The chain couples TRBV7-8 to TRBJ2-1; 7 bases agree with TRBD2. The germline V gene encodes CDR1 SGHVS and CDR2 FQNEAQ. CDR3 length: 17 residues. V shed 5 bases and J 7 bases; nucleotides not matched to a gene: 17. The CDR3 sequence is CASSPRLAQGPGNEQFF. The CDR3, as DNA: TGTGCCAGCAGCCCGCGACTAGCTCAAGGCCCAGGGAATGAGCAGTTCTTC.

The rearrangement links TRBV27 to TRBJ1-3; 8 bases align to TRBD1. The CDR3 is 15 residues long. V shed 6 bases, J shed 0 bases, and the junction held 4 bases outside the gene matches. Germline CDR1 MNHEY, CDR2 SMNVEV (reference sequence). CDR3 loop: CASSPQGDSGNTIYF. CDR3 DNA sequence: TGTGCCAGCAGCCCACAGGGGGACTCTGGAAACACCATATATTTT.